The rows below give T cell receptor beta chains drawn from one sample of a study of radiotherapy plus CTLA-4 blockade in lung cancer. Method: immunoSEQ multiplex PCR; TCRdb's copy keeps in-frame clones and lacks some. The profile shows some 73,000 clones, roughly 70% of them singletons. Sequences were derived from peripheral blood, sampled from a patient treated with radiotherapy plus ipilimumab. Receptor source: a human donor with non-small cell lung cancer whose response to radiotherapy plus ipilimumab could not be evaluated. Both conserved end residues are trimmed from each CDR3. A D gene is named only where the DNA matches it firmly. Clone size appears in some rows only: once, few, many, or a class for an expanded clone.

v_gene	j_gene	abundance	d_gene	CDR3aa
TRBV11-2	TRBJ1-3	.	.	ASSLGFHSRDTIY
TRBV2	TRBJ2-2	few	TRBD2	ASSRLAGANTGELF
TRBV11-2	TRBJ2-1	.	TRBD2	ASSLESSGSYEQF
TRBV2	TRBJ2-7	.	.	ASSWQAYEQY
TRBV27	TRBJ1-5	.	.	ASSSEQGVGQPQH
TRBV11-1	TRBJ2-5	once	.	ASSLVYRVDGETQY
TRBV19	TRBJ1-4	.	.	ASSRGPATNEKLF
TRBV9	TRBJ2-5	.	.	ASSVEGASAETQY
TRBV7-8	TRBJ1-1	.	.	ASSSDSGLVNTEAF
TRBV19	TRBJ1-4	.	TRBD1	ASKSGTGRATNEKLF
TRBV4-1	TRBJ1-2	.	.	ASSQEAAILYGYT
TRBV2	TRBJ1-2	.	TRBD1	ASSVGQGNYGYT
TRBV2	TRBJ2-2	few	TRBD1	ASSETRTGLTGELF
TRBV9	.	.	TRBD2	ASSVVAGSYEQY
TRBV4-1	TRBJ2-7	once	TRBD2	ASSQEGLAGEQEQY
TRBV30	TRBJ1-5	many	.	AYSPGYDQPQH